Reported below is one TCR beta chain. Its antigen is undetermined. The data are from a study of identical twins. Study-wide results and limits: Out-of-frame alpha sequences common to twins exhibited a surplus of low generation probability. These conclusions were based on statistical analysis (cross-sectional, not following the same donors).

TCRdb redid the calling of the 5' RACE reads with MiXCR, one entry per CDR3 protein. The sample shows approximately 590,000 distinct CDR3 sequences, just under 10% of them seen only once. The junction had 9 bases not matched to a gene; V was cut back by 5 bases and J by 5 bases. This CDR3 is 14 amino acids long. Per the germline V gene, CDR1 is MDHEN and CDR2 is SYDVKM. The same data also went into a second study, on yellow fever vaccine responses in identical twins. This second report adds: After vaccination, twins' T cell response reportedly seemed partly convergent, partly personalized.

Sequencing input: PBMCs. This TCR was recovered from a woman younger than 35 in good health. The chain recombines TRBV28 with TRBJ2-7; 7 bases line up with TRBD1. The CDR3 region has the DNA TGTGCCAGCAGTCAAAAAGGGACAGTGCACGAGCAGTACTTC. It is translated as CASSQKGTVHEQYF.